This is a list of T cell receptor beta chains from one sample in a study of shared clonotypes between healthy human individuals. Sequencing was performed with immunoSEQ multiplex PCR; in TCRdb, only in-frame clones are kept and a portion is missing. The table has 2 million to 2.5 million clones, 80% to 95% seen once. The sample taken for sequencing was naive CD4+ T cells from PBMCs. The receptors shown here come from a man younger than 35 in good health. Some clones in this sample may be carry-over from other donors' samples. Both conserved end residues are part of each CDR3. The D gene is left open where the match is weak. Rows give clone size only sometimes, using once, few, many, or a class for an expanded clone.

v_call	d_call	j_call	clone_size	cdr3_aa	cdr3_nt
TRBV5-1	NA	TRBJ2-2	NA	CASSAMGSASNTGELFF	TGCGCCAGCAGCGCCATGGGTAGCGCTTCGAACACCGGGGAGCTGTTTTTT
TRBV2	TRBD1	TRBJ1-5	NA	CASSETTGVQPQHF	TGTGCCAGCAGTGAGACGACAGGGGTTCAGCCCCAGCATTTT
TRBV18	TRBD1	TRBJ1-4	NA	CASSLQTGGAEKLFF	TGTGCCAGCTCCCTCCAGACAGGGGGCGCTGAAAAACTGTTTTTT
TRBV5-6	NA	TRBJ2-7	NA	CASSLPHKGVEQYF	TGTGCCAGCAGCTTGCCTCATAAGGGGGTTGAGCAGTACTTC
TRBV29-1	TRBD1	TRBJ2-5	NA	CSTLRDRKETQYF	TGCAGCACACTCCGGGACAGGAAAGAGACCCAGTACTTC
TRBV28	TRBD1	TRBJ1-2	NA	CASSGTVSNYGYTF	TGTGCCAGCAGTGGGACAGTTTCTAACTATGGCTACACCTTC
TRBV5-1	TRBD2	TRBJ2-7	NA	CASSPGGEGSSEQYF	TGCGCCAGCAGTCCCGGAGGGGAGGGTAGTTCCGAGCAGTACTTC
TRBV6-5	TRBD1	TRBJ1-2	NA	CASRSLQGENYGYTF	TGTGCCAGCAGGTCGTTACAGGGGGAGAACTATGGCTACACCTTC
TRBV4-1	NA	TRBJ2-1	NA	CASSQDVRNNEQFF	TGCGCCAGCAGCCAAGATGTTCGAAACAATGAGCAGTTCTTC
TRBV18	TRBD1	TRBJ1-2	NA	CASSPYRDSEYYGYTF	TGTGCCAGCTCACCGTACCGGGACAGCGAGTACTATGGCTACACCTTC
TRBV18	NA	TRBJ2-3	NA	CASSPPGSFRDTQYF	TGTGCCAGCTCACCCCCCGGGTCCTTCAGGGATACGCAGTATTTT
TRBV6-4	NA	TRBJ1-4	NA	CASTVSRGLRTEKLFF	TGTGCCAGCACGGTTAGCCGGGGCCTCCGCACCGAAAAACTGTTTTTT
TRBV10-1	NA	TRBJ2-2	NA	CASSENGELFF	TGCGCCAGCAGTGAAAACGGGGAGCTGTTTTTT
TRBV2	NA	TRBJ1-1	NA	CASSVDPQAGATEAFF	TGTGCCAGCAGCGTCGACCCCCAGGCGGGGGCAACTGAAGCTTTCTTT
TRBV7-2	NA	TRBJ2-2	NA	CASRLTGDSGELFF	TGTGCCAGCAGGCTAACTGGGGATTCCGGGGAGCTGTTTTTT
TRBV11-2	NA	TRBJ1-1	once	CASSRPRTWVTEAFF	TGTGCCAGCAGCCGCCCCCGGACCTGGGTCACTGAAGCTTTCTTT
TRBV7-3	NA	TRBJ2-1	once	CASSLLSNEQFF	TGTGCCAGCAGCTTATTGAGCAATGAGCAGTTCTTC
TRBV6-5	NA	TRBJ1-1	NA	CASSSGTPRTEAFF	TGTGCCAGCAGTTCCGGGACCCCGAGGACTGAAGCTTTCTTT
TRBV6-5	TRBD2	TRBJ2-1	NA	CASSYSRLAGGNEQFF	TGTGCCAGCAGTTACTCGAGGCTAGCGGGAGGCAATGAGCAGTTCTTC
TRBV5-1	NA	TRBJ2-3	NA	CASRRQDFSDTQYF	TGCGCCAGCAGGAGGCAGGACTTTTCAGATACGCAGTATTTT
TRBV6-1	NA	TRBJ1-2	NA	CASFGRNYGYTF	TGTGCCAGCTTTGGACGGAACTATGGCTACACCTTC
TRBV5-8	TRBD1	TRBJ1-6	NA	CASSLAGTAPGALHF	TGTGCCAGCAGCTTGGCCGGGACAGCCCCGGGGGCCCTCCACTTT
TRBV5-1	TRBD1	TRBJ1-4	NA	CASSWQGTGNEKLFF	TGCGCCAGCAGCTGGCAAGGGACAGGGAATGAAAAACTGTTTTTT
TRBV12-5	NA	TRBJ1-5	NA	CASGLTGNQPQHF	TGTGCTAGTGGTTTGACTGGCAATCAGCCCCAGCATTTT
TRBV5-1	NA	TRBJ2-3	NA	CASRKGFTDTQYF	TGCGCCAGCAGGAAGGGTTTCACAGATACGCAGTATTTT
TRBV29-1	NA	TRBJ2-3	once	CSAVGGSTDTQYF	TGCAGCGCCGTCGGCGGGAGCACAGATACGCAGTATTTT
TRBV9	NA	TRBJ2-1	NA	CASSAAGQTYNEQFF	TGTGCCAGCAGCGCAGCGGGACAAACCTACAATGAGCAGTTCTTC
TRBV5-4	TRBD1	TRBJ1-1	NA	CASSSTGGRNTEAFF	TGTGCCAGCAGCTCGACAGGGGGCAGGAACACTGAAGCTTTCTTT
TRBV18	NA	TRBJ2-7	NA	CASSPGDIWRGYYEQYF	TGTGCCAGCTCACCAGGAGATATCTGGCGGGGTTATTACGAGCAGTACTTC
TRBV28	NA	TRBJ2-1	NA	CASSLSGSKQFF	TGTGCCAGCAGTTTGTCAGGGAGTAAGCAGTTCTTC
TRBV7-3	NA	TRBJ2-2	NA	CASSLVGDGTGELFF	TGTGCCAGCAGCTTAGTGGGGGATGGAACCGGGGAGCTGTTTTTT
TRBV19	TRBD2	TRBJ2-7	NA	CASSIDLRYGRAYEQYF	TGTGCCAGTAGTATAGATCTTCGTTACGGGAGGGCCTACGAGCAGTACTTC
TRBV7-2	TRBD1	TRBJ1-3	NA	CASRGQGAGNTIYF	TGTGCCAGCCGAGGACAGGGTGCTGGAAACACCATATATTTT
TRBV5-1	NA	TRBJ1-3	NA	CASSQEGSGNTIYF	TGCGCCAGCAGCCAGGAAGGCTCTGGAAACACCATATATTTT
TRBV29-1	NA	TRBJ1-1	NA	CSVARGRYTEAFF	TGCAGCGTTGCCCGGGGGCGGTATACTGAAGCTTTCTTT
TRBV19	NA	TRBJ2-7	NA	CASRVYGSGSYEQYF	TGTGCCAGTAGGGTATACGGATCAGGCTCCTACGAGCAGTACTTC
TRBV7-2	NA	TRBJ2-7	NA	CASSATGRAYEQYF	TGTGCCAGCAGCGCGACAGGGAGGGCCTACGAGCAGTACTTC
TRBV5-1	TRBD1	TRBJ1-1	NA	CASSWGQFGSDTEAFF	TGCGCCAGCAGCTGGGGACAGTTCGGGTCCGACACTGAAGCTTTCTTT
TRBV10-3	TRBD2	TRBJ2-1	NA	CAIRSPGLAGIDEQFF	TGTGCCATCAGATCACCGGGACTAGCGGGAATTGATGAGCAGTTCTTC
TRBV30	TRBD2	TRBJ2-7	once	CAWSPARLAQKVEQYF	TGTGCCTGGAGCCCCGCCCGACTAGCGCAGAAAGTGGAGCAGTACTTC
TRBV2	TRBD2	TRBJ2-7	NA	CANPGLAGSYEQYF	TGTGCCAACCCGGGACTAGCGGGAAGCTACGAGCAGTACTTC
TRBV2	NA	TRBJ2-7	NA	CASSEEVGGPEQYF	TGTGCCAGCAGTGAAGAGGTAGGGGGTCCCGAGCAGTACTTC
TRBV6-1	NA	TRBJ2-3	NA	CATSGNSVSGTDTQYF	TGTGCCACCAGTGGGAATTCTGTCAGTGGAACAGATACGCAGTATTTT
TRBV6-6	TRBD1	TRBJ2-7	NA	CASSWDRGPYEQYF	TGTGCCAGCAGTTGGGACAGGGGGCCTTACGAGCAGTACTTC
TRBV6-1	TRBD1	TRBJ1-5	NA	CASSDQTGGPQHF	TGTGCCAGCAGTGATCAAACAGGGGGGCCCCAGCATTTT
TRBV5-1	NA	TRBJ2-1	NA	CASRGLNEQFF	TGCGCCAGCAGGGGGCTAAATGAGCAGTTCTTC
TRBV7-6	TRBD1	TRBJ2-6	NA	CASSSGQAHSGANVLTF	TGTGCCAGCAGCTCAGGACAGGCCCACTCTGGGGCCAACGTCCTGACTTTC